Listed here are 8 T cell receptor beta chains from one sample, sequenced in a study of metastatic and nonmetastatic thyroid tumors. Each patient came to thyroid surgery without any prior treatment (of any kind). TCRdb reprocessed the PCR reads via MiXCR. The sample includes tens of thousands of clones, around 10% of them seen just once. Sequenced input: blood. These receptors came from a male donor with papillary thyroid cancer or a benign thyroid nodule (not recorded which). Some clones in this sample may be carry-over from other donors' samples.

This clone was detected ten times or more. In the same sample, other DNA sequences code for this CDR3. The chain joins TRBV30 to TRBJ2-2, with 7 bases matching TRBD2. Germline assignment: CDR1 GTSNPN and CDR2 SVGIG (reference sequence). The CDR3 runs 18 residues. The V and J ends lost 2 bases and 0 bases, in that order; junction bases with no gene match: 12. The DNA of the CDR3 is TGTGCCTGGAGTTTAATGGAGGGGCTAGCGGCGAACACCGGGGAGCTGTTTTTT. It specifies CAWSLMEGLAANTGELFF.

This sequence joins TRBV30 and TRBJ2-3; either TRBD1 or TRBD2 may fit D (5 bases each). Trimming removed 3 bases from V and 7 bases from J, with 14 bases in between. The germline V gene encodes CDR1 GTSNPN and CDR2 SVGIG (reference sequence). This CDR3 region has 13 residues. In DNA, the CDR3 is TGTGCCTGGAGCGGGGCCGTTGTATATACGCAGTATTTT. It is translated as CAWSGAVVYTQYF.

This clone was detected many times. The chain carries TRBV5-1 and TRBJ2-7; 7 bases are shared with TRBD1. The trim removed 0 bases at V and 5 bases at J, leaving 8 bases unmatched. The CDR3 has 15 amino acids. The V gene's germline CDR1 is SGHRS and CDR2 YFSETQ. The CDR3 coding sequence is TGCGCCAGCAGCTTGGGAGGTACAGGGGCCCACGAGCAGTACTTC. Translated, it gives CASSLGGTGAHEQYF.

By its share, this clone is medium-sized. This sequence joins TRBV10-2 and TRBJ1-2; a weak D match, TRBD1 (6 bases). Germline V gene lookup returns CDR1 WSHSY and CDR2 SAAADI. Trimming cost V 2 bases and J 4 bases, with 14 bases left between them. This CDR3 has 15 residues. The CDR3 reads CASSEIAGAVYGYTF. The DNA for the CDR3 is TGCGCCAGCAGTGAGATAGCGGGGGCGGTCTATGGCTACACCTTC.

About this clone itself: This same CDR3 is encoded by further DNA sequences in the sample. V is TRBV3-1 and J is TRBJ1-1, with D possibly matching TRBD1 (6 bases). Germline V gives CDR1 LGHDT, CDR2 YNNKEL (reference sequence). The germline V and J ends were trimmed by 4 bases and 3 bases, with 18 bases remaining between them. This CDR3 spans 16 amino acids. The CDR3 DNA reads as TGTGCCAGCAGCCCTTACAGGGTTAAGGGGGACACTGAAGCTTTCTTT. This gives the protein CASSPYRVKGDTEAFF.

This clone was detected many times. This chain connects TRBV24-1 to TRBJ2-5; possible D gene TRBD2, 6 bases. V dropped 9 bases and J dropped 2 bases, with 9 bases sitting between them. This CDR3 contains 12 residues. Looked up from germline, CDR1 is KGHDR and CDR2 is SFDVKD. The CDR3 DNA is TGTGCCACCCCTAGCGTTCAAGAGACCCAGTACTTC. As protein: CATPSVQETQYF.

This clone was counted between two and nine times. The conserved closing phenylalanine or tryptophan is absent in this CDR3, likely reflecting a read error. The rearrangement joins TRBV28 to TRBJ1-2, with 10 nucleotides matching TRBD1. Losses at the gene ends were 8 bases for V and 10 bases for J; bases not matched to a gene: 13. The germline V gene encodes CDR1 MDHEN and CDR2 SYDVKM. CDR3 length equals 14 residues. Here the CDR3 DNA reads TGTGCCAGCTTTGAAGGAGGACAGGGGGGCATCTACACCCTC. Translated, it gives CASFEGGQGGIYTL.

This clone was found many times. The rearrangement joins TRBV10-3 to TRBJ1-1; TRBD1 is a possible D gene (5 bases). Germline V CDR1 and CDR2: ENHRY, SYGVKD. The CDR3 consists of 13 residues. V was pared by 6 bases and J by 1 base, with 9 bases between. The CDR3 DNA follows: TGTGCCATCAGCGAGCAGGGGAACACTGAAGCTTTCTTT. Its translation is CAISEQGNTEAFF.